These 20 T cell receptor beta chains came from one sample sequenced in a study of Ad26.COV2.S vaccination and SARS-CoV-2 variants. TCRdb's table, derived via immunoSEQ multiplex PCR, lists solely in-frame clones and lacks some. The top ten hold 4% to 6% of the sample, which has over 110,000 clones, roughly 89% seen once. This specimen consisted of peripheral blood, obtained after recovery from COVID-19. The receptors stem from a human donor who had recovered from COVID-19.

As to this clone: Other DNA variants within this sample encode the same CDR3. CDR3 DNA: TGTGCCAGCAGGCAGGGGCTATACTATGGCTACACCTTC. Protein product: CASRQGLYYGYTF. V is TRBV28 and J is TRBJ1-2, with a possible D match to TRBD1 (6 bases). The CDR3 is made up of 13 amino acids. Deletions cut 6 bases from V and 3 bases from J, with 11 bases between. CDR1 and CDR2 from the germline V gene are MDHEN and SYDVKM.

This clone showed up just a few times. The V and J genes are TRBV7-9 and TRBJ1-1; D may be TRBD1 (5 bases). The germline gives CDR1 SEHNR, CDR2 FQNEAQ (reference sequence). Trimming stripped 5 bases from V and 7 bases from J, with 11 bases between. CDR3 length: 12 residues. The chain's CDR3 is CASSRLQGEAFF. The CDR3 DNA reads as TGTGCCAGCAGCCGACTCCAGGGTGAAGCTTTCTTT.

This rearrangement joins TRBV28 to TRBJ2-2, with D maybe TRBD2 (6 bases). V gave up 5 bases and J gave up 4 bases, with 11 bases separating them. Germline V lookup: CDR1 MDHEN, CDR2 SYDVKM. The CDR3 length is 14 residues. The CDR3 DNA sequence: TGTGCCAGCAGTCCAGCCGGGGGCACCGGGGAGCTGTTTTTT. Its translation is CASSPAGGTGELFF.

The J gene is TRBJ1-1, the V gene TRBV3-1 (or the pseudogene TRBV3-2); 10 bases agree with TRBD1. The germline CDR1 and CDR2 sequences are LGHDT and YNNKEL (reference sequence). V shed 4 bases and J 0 bases; nucleotides not matched to a gene: 5. This CDR3 is 16 amino acids long. DNA for the CDR3: TGTGCCAGCAGCCCCCGGGACAGGGGCATGAACACTGAAGCTTTCTTT. Amino acid sequence: CASSPRDRGMNTEAFF.

This sequence joins TRBV10-3 and TRBJ1-1; D uncertain. This CDR3 comprises 13 residues. Germline V gene sequence: CDR1 ENHRY, CDR2 SYGVKD. V lost 4 bases, J lost 3 bases, and 9 bases lay in between. The CDR3 DNA is TGTGCCATCAGTGCAAGGGCGGACACTGAAGCTTTCTTT. This gives the protein CAISARADTEAFF.

The chain has TRBV7-2 and TRBJ1-6, with a tentative D call TRBD1 (5 bases). The CDR3 consists of 16 residues. The germline gives CDR1 SGHTA, CDR2 FQGNSA. Trimming took 1 base from V and 7 from J, leaving 14 bases between them. The CDR3 loop reads CASSLESGLRNSPLHF. The CDR3, as DNA: TGTGCCAGCAGCTTAGAATCGGGACTGAGAAATTCACCCCTCCACTTT.

The CDR3: CASSQDRTDAARGELFF. In nucleotides, the CDR3 is TGCGCCAGCAGCCAAGATCGAACAGATGCAGCACGCGGGGAGCTGTTTTTT. The chain is built from TRBV4-3 and TRBJ2-2; D ambiguous. Trimming pared 0 bases from V and 7 bases from J, leaving 18 bases between. This CDR3 has 17 amino acids. Germline values: CDR1 LGHNA, CDR2 YSLEER.

V gene TRBV27 combines with J gene TRBJ2-3; D not resolved. V was pared by 2 bases and J by 4 bases, with 4 bases between. Per germline, CDR1 MNHEY and CDR2 SMNVEV (reference sequence). This CDR3 is built from 12 residues. Written as DNA, the CDR3 is TGTGCCAGCAGTTTAAAGGCAGATACGCAGTATTTT. This translates into CASSLKADTQYF.

This clone came up a few times. The chain couples TRBV7-8 to TRBJ1-3, with D hard to call. V lost 1 base to trimming and J lost 4 bases, with 8 bases between them. Germline V CDR1 and CDR2: SGHVS, FQNEAQ. The CDR3 covers 14 residues. CDR3 coding DNA: TGTGCCAGCAGCTTAGTCCCCGGCGGAAACACCATATATTTT. Translating it yields CASSLVPGGNTIYF.

This clone was found once. The J gene is TRBJ2-1, the V gene TRBV6-2 or TRBV6-3, with 7 bases identical to TRBD2. Trimming took 5 bases from V and 3 from J; bases not matched to a gene: 10. CDR3 size: 16 residues. Germline lookup yields CDR1 MNHEY and CDR2 SVGEGT. The CDR3 region has the DNA TGTGCCAGCAGTACGAGGAATAGCGGGTACTACAATGAGCAGTTCTTC. Its protein is CASSTRNSGYYNEQFF.

The chain employs TRBV7-2 and TRBJ1-3; D perhaps matches TRBD1 (6 bases). Looked up from germline, CDR1 is SGHTA and CDR2 is FQGNSA. V gave up 0 bases and J gave up 0 bases, with 12 bases separating them. The CDR3 extends over 17 amino acids. CDR3 in amino acids: CASSLALGAISGNTIYF. CDR3 DNA: TGTGCCAGCAGCTTAGCTCTGGGGGCGATCTCTGGAAACACCATATATTTT.

This clone was detected only once. The chain recombines TRBV28 with TRBJ2-3, with D perhaps being TRBD1 or TRBD2 (5 bases each). The V and J ends lost 3 bases and 7 bases respectively, with 14 bases between them. Germline values: CDR1 MDHEN, CDR2 SYDVKM. The CDR3 extends over 14 amino acids. Written as DNA, the CDR3 is TGTGCCAGCAGTTTCGGGGATGGGGGAAATACGCAGTATTTT. Translation: CASSFGDGGNTQYF. Full variable domain (rest looked up from reference TRBV28 and TRBJ2-3): DVKVTQSSRYLVKRTGEKVFLECVQDMDHENMFWYRQDPGLGLRLIYFSYDVKMKEKGDIPEGYSVSREKKERFSLILESASTNQTSMYLCASSFGDGGNTQYFGPGTRLTVL.

The chain uses TRBV4-3 and TRBJ2-2; 7 bases match TRBD2. J was trimmed by 2 bases and V by 6 bases; bases with no gene match: 6. The germline gives CDR1 LGHNA, CDR2 YSLEER. CDR3 length: 15 residues. The CDR3 DNA follows: TGCGCCAGCAGTCCGGAGCGGGGAAACACCGGGGAGCTGTTTTTT. Its translation: CASSPERGNTGELFF.

CDR3: CASSQQLTGRWNEQFF. The CDR3 nucleotides are TGTGCCAGCAGCCAACAGCTTACAGGGAGGTGGAATGAGCAGTTCTTC. The chain combines TRBV7-9 with TRBJ2-1; either TRBD1 or TRBD2 may supply D (6 bases each). This CDR3 region has 16 residues. Germline V CDR1 and CDR2: SEHNR, FQNEAQ (reference sequence). V gave up 5 bases and J gave up 7 bases, with 21 bases separating them.

V and J are TRBV19 and TRBJ1-1; D might be TRBD1 (5 bases). Trimming stripped 1 base from V and 2 bases from J, with 8 bases between. Germline values: CDR1 LNHDA, CDR2 SQIVND (reference sequence). CDR3 length: 14 amino acids. CDR3 sequence (DNA): TGTGCCAGTAGTATAGGGCAGGGTAACACTGAAGCTTTCTTT. Its protein is CASSIGQGNTEAFF.

The chain joins TRBV12-3 or TRBV12-4 to TRBJ2-1, with no clear D. The CDR3 totals 11 residues. V gave up 5 bases and J gave up 8 bases, with 7 bases separating them. The DNA of the CDR3 is TGTGCCAGCAGTCCTCGGGATGAGCAGTTCTTC. Its protein product is CASSPRDEQFF.

This clone was found once. The rearrangement links TRBV28 to TRBJ1-1; 7 bases are a match to TRBD1. Germline loops: CDR1 MDHEN, CDR2 SYDVKM. The CDR3 totals 16 residues. Trimming removed 10 bases from V and 1 base from J; junction bases left unmatched: 15. In nucleotides, the CDR3 is TGTGCCAACAGGGAGACAGGGTTTGACAAGAACACTGAAGCTTTCTTT. It encodes CANRETGFDKNTEAFF.

The V and J genes are TRBV11-2 and TRBJ2-7, with no clear D. Germline V lookup: CDR1 SGHAT, CDR2 FQNNGV. The CDR3 contains 12 residues. Between the trimmed V and J ends, which lost 5 bases and 0 bases, there was a span of 5 bases. As DNA, the CDR3 is TGTGCCAGCAGCGGGGACTCCTACGAGCAGTACTTC. Translation: CASSGDSYEQYF.

The chain has TRBV7-8 and TRBJ2-7; 8 nucleotides align to TRBD2. CDR1 SGHVS and CDR2 FQNEAQ come from the germline V gene. CDR3 length: 14 residues. Unmatched junction bases numbered 4, after V lost 5 bases and J lost 1 base. The CDR3 loop is CASSVASGSYEQYF. The CDR3 region has the DNA TGTGCCAGCAGCGTCGCTAGCGGGTCCTACGAGCAGTACTTC.

This chain uses TRBV18 with TRBJ2-5; perhaps TRBD1 as D (6 bases). Germline V gene lookup returns CDR1 KGHSH and CDR2 LQKENI. The V and J ends lost 5 bases and 2 bases respectively, with 12 bases between them. This CDR3 is 14 amino acids long. The CDR3 sequence: CASSLQGNQETQYF. DNA for the CDR3: TGTGCCAGCTCATTACAGGGTAATCAAGAGACCCAGTACTTC.